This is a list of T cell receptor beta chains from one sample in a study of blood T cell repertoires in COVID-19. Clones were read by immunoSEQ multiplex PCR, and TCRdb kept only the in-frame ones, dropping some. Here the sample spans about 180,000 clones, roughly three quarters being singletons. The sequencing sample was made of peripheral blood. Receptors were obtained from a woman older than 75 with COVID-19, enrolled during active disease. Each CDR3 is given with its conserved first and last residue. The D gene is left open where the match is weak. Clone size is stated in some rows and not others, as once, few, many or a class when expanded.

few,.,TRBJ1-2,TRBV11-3,TGTGCCAGCAGCTCCGGGGGTCGGAGCTACACCTTC,CASSSGGRSYTF
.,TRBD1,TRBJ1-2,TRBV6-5,TGTGCCAGCAGTCCCCAGGGGGCATTAAACTATGGCTACACCTTC,CASSPQGALNYGYTF
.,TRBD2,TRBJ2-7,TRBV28,TGTGCCAGCAGTTTTTCTAGCGGGGAGTCCTACGAGCAGTACTTC,CASSFSSGESYEQYF
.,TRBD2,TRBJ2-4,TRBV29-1,TGCAGCGTTGCAGGACTAGCGGGACTCAACATTCAGTACTTC,CSVAGLAGLNIQYF
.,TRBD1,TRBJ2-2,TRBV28,TGTGCCAGCAGTTTGCCCTACAGGGGCGCCGGGGAGCTGTTTTTT,CASSLPYRGAGELFF
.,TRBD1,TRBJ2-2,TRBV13,TGTGCCAGCAGCCCGGACAGGGGGCCCGGGGAGCTGTTTTTT,CASSPDRGPGELFF
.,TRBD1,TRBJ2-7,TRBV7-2,TGTGCCAGCAGCTTAGACCGGGACAGGGGGGCCTACGAGCAGTACTTC,CASSLDRDRGAYEQYF
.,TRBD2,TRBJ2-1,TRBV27,TGTGCCAGCAGTGGCCTACCGGGAAGTACTAGCGGGAAAAGGGGCTCCTACAATGAGCAGTTCTTC,CASSGLPGSTSGKRGSYNEQFF
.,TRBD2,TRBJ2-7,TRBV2,TGTGCCAGCCTGGCTAGCGGGATGTACGAGCAGTACTTC,CASLASGMYEQYF
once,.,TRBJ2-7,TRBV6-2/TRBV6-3,TGTGCCAGCAGTGACCCTCTAGCTAGCGAGGGCTCCTACGAGCAGTACTTC,CASSDPLASEGSYEQYF
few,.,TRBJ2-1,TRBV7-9,TGTGCCAGCAGCTTAAGGGGCACAGGAGGGACCTACAATGAGCAGTTCTTC,CASSLRGTGGTYNEQFF
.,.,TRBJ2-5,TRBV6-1,TGTGCCAGCAGTGAAGTGGTGGCAGAAGAGACCCAGTACTTC,CASSEVVAEETQYF
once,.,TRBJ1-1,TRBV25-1,TGTGCCAGCAGTGGTTACAGGGTTGGGTCCACTGAAGCTTTCTTT,CASSGYRVGSTEAFF
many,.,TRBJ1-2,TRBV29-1,TGCAGCGTTGTCGCGCTGTATGGCTACACCTTC,CSVVALYGYTF
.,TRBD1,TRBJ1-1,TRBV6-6,TGTGCCAGCAGACAGGACAGGGACACTGAAGCTTTCTTT,CASRQDRDTEAFF
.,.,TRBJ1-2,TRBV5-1,TGCGCCAGCAGCTTGGGCCTATTACAGGGCTACACCTTC,CASSLGLLQGYTF
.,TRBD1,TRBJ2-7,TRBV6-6,TGTGCCAGCAGTTACTCCTCCGGGACAGCCTACGAGCAGTACTTC,CASSYSSGTAYEQYF
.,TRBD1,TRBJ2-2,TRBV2,TGTGCCAGCAGAGCTACAGGGGGACACGGGGAGCTGTTTTTT,CASRATGGHGELFF
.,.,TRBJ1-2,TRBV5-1,TGCGCCAGCAGCTTGGACAGGGAGTTCTATGGCTACACCTTC,CASSLDREFYGYTF
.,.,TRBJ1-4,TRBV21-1,TGTGCCAGCAGCAAACTGAGGACAGGAGTAAATGAAAAACTGTTTTTT,CASSKLRTGVNEKLFF
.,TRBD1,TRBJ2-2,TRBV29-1,TGCAGCGTTGCATCTTGGGACAGGGGCCACCCCGCGAACACCGGGGAGCTGTTTTTT,CSVASWDRGHPANTGELFF
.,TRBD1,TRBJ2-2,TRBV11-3,TGTGCCAGCAGCGCCAGACAGGGCGGCACCGGGGAGCTGTTTTTT,CASSARQGGTGELFF
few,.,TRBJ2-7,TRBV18,TGTGCCAGCTCACGCGACAGAAGGATGGAGCAGTACTTC,CASSRDRRMEQYF
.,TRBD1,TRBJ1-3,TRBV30,TGTGCCTGGAGTGTACAGGGGGCTAGAAACACCATATATTTT,CAWSVQGARNTIYF
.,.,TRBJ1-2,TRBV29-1,TGCAGCGTCGCGGGCGGTGGCACTGGCTACACCTTC,CSVAGGGTGYTF
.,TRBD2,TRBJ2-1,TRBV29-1,TGCAGCGCCCGGACTAGCGGGAGGGCAGGAGAGCAGTTCTTC,CSARTSGRAGEQFF
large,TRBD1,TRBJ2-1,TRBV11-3,TGTGCCAGCAGCCCTCATCCGGGACAGATCTTTCATAATGAGCAGTTCTTC,CASSPHPGQIFHNEQFF
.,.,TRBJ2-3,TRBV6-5,TGTGCCAGCAGTCGAACAGGACTAAAGGCTGATACGCAGTATTTT,CASSRTGLKADTQYF
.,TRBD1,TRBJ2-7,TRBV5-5,TGTGCCAGCAGTCACCCGGAGACAGGGGATTACGAGCAGTACTTC,CASSHPETGDYEQYF
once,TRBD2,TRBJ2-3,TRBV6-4,TGTGCCAGCAGTGACCAACCGGGACTAACAGATACGCAGTATTTT,CASSDQPGLTDTQYF
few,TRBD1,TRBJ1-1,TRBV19,TGTGCCAGTAGTACCCAAGGACAGGGCCTCTTCATGAACACTGAAGCTTTCTTT,CASSTQGQGLFMNTEAFF
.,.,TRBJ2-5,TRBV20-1,TGCAGTGCTAGTGTCTGGCGGAGTGCCCAAGAGACCCAGTACTTC,CSASVWRSAQETQYF
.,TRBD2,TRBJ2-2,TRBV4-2,TGTGCCAGCAGCCAAGTACGCGGGAGCATGAACACCGGGGAGCTGTTTTTT,CASSQVRGSMNTGELFF
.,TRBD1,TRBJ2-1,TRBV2,TGTGCCAGCAGCGGGACAGGGTGGGATAATGAGCAGTTCTTC,CASSGTGWDNEQFF
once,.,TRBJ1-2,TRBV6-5,TGTGCCAGCAGTTCCCGGACTTGGGGGGACTATGGCTACACCTTC,CASSSRTWGDYGYTF
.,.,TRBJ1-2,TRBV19,TGTGCCAGTAGTATCCAGGGGAACTATGGCTACACCTTC,CASSIQGNYGYTF
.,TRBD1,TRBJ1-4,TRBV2,TGTGCCAGCACTCGGGACAGGATGAGCGAAAAACTGTTTTTT,CASTRDRMSEKLFF
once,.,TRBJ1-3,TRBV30,TGTGCCTGGAGTGTACGGCAGGGACTTGGAAACACCATATATTTT,CAWSVRQGLGNTIYF
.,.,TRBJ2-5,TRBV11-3,TGTGCCAGCAGCTTTTTCGGTGTCCAAGAGACCCAGTACTTC,CASSFFGVQETQYF
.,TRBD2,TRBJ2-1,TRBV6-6,TGTGCCAGCAGTGGGCTAGCGGGAGTGGGCTATGAGCAGTTCTTC,CASSGLAGVGYEQFF
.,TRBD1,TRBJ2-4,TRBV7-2,TGTGCCAGCAGTCAGGACAGGGGAAACATTCAGTACTTC,CASSQDRGNIQYF
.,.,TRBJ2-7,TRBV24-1,TGTGCCACCAGTGTGGGTGGGGCAGGGCCCTCCTACGAGCAGTACTTC,CATSVGGAGPSYEQYF
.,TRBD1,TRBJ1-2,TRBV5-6,TGTGCCAGCAGCTTGGAACAGGGGAGAGGCTACACCTTC,CASSLEQGRGYTF
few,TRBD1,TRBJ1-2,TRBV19,TGTGCCACCCAGACAGGGGGCTTGGGCTACACCTTC,CATQTGGLGYTF
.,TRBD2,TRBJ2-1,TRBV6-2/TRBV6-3,TGTGCCAGCAGTTACTCCCCAGCGGGGGGGTACAATGAGCAGTTCTTC,CASSYSPAGGYNEQFF
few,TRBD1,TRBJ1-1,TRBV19,TGTGCCAGTAGTATGTGGTCCCAGGGGGCTAACACTGAAGCTTTCTTT,CASSMWSQGANTEAFF
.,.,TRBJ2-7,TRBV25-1,TGTGCCAGCAGTACCTACAGGGGAGGCTCCTACGAGCAGTACTTC,CASSTYRGGSYEQYF
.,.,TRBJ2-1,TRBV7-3,TGTGCCAGCAGCTTAACGCGTCATAACAATGAGCAGTTCTTC,CASSLTRHNNEQFF
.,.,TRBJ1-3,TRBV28,TGTGCCAGCAGTCCGACTCCCAGCGCTGGAAACACCATATATTTT,CASSPTPSAGNTIYF
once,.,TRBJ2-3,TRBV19,TGTGCCAGTAGTATAGGTGGGGCCGCAGATACGCAGTATTTT,CASSIGGAADTQYF
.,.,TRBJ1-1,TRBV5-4,TGTGCCAGCAGCTGGGGGCGGCTGGAAGCTTTCTTT,CASSWGRLEAFF